This T cell receptor beta chain was obtained from a study of T cell responses to AZD1222 COVID-19 vaccine. Findings and limits, study-wide: Every sample of the repertoires postdated the peak T cell response. Spike-specific TCR breadth and depth went up after people got two AZD1222 doses.

Using immunoSEQ multiplex PCR, the repertoire was profiled, and TCRdb retains in-frame clones only, with some absent. The table has about 130,000 clones, more than 70% seen once. As for this clone: Its antigen is unknown.

The J segment lost 1 base and the V segment lost 2 bases, leaving 3 bases of the junction unmatched. The CDR3 is 15 amino acids. Germline loops: CDR1 SGHRS, CDR2 YFSETQ. Whether given at about 4 or about 12 weeks, second doses were pooled. The chain employs TRBV5-1 and TRBJ2-3; 8 bases are a match to TRBD1. Sequencing used peripheral blood, obtained 28 days after the second AZD1222 dose. This clonotype originated in an adult who received the AZD1222 COVID-19 vaccine. The CDR3, as DNA: TGCGCCAGCAGCTTAGGACAGGGAGGCACAGATACGCAGTATTTT. It yields the protein CASSLGQGGTDTQYF.